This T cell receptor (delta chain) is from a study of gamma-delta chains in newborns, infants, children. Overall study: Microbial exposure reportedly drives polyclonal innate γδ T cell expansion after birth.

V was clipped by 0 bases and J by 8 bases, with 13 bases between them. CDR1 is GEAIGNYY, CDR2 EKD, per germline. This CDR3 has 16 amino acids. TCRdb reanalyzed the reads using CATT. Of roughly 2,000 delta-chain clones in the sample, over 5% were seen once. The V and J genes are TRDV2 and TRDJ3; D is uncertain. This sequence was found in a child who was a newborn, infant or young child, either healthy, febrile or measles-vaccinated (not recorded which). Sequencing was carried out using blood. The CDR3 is CACDTVGGSHTRQMFF. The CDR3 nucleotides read TGTGCCTGTGACACCGTCGGCGGTAGCCACACCCGACAGATGTTTTTC.